This TCR beta chain is drawn from a study of siplizumab effects on memory and regulatory T cells. Study results and limitations: Unstimulated subsets contained matches for only a minor fraction of alloreactive clones. There was no confirmation of the suppressive function of proliferating Tregs from siplizumab cultures.

A remark on this clone: Its target is unknown.

The germline gives CDR1 SGHTA, CDR2 FQGTGA. Trimming cost V 5 bases and J 1 base; bases outside gene matches: 7. The CDR3 is made up of 15 amino acids. The assay was immunoSEQ multiplex PCR, and TCRdb's table has in-frame clones only and misses some. The sample has under 85,000 clones; over 80% are singletons. The source material was Tregs sorted from blood. The TCR was taken from a human donor in good health. V and J are TRBV7-3 and TRBJ2-5, with 7 bases lining up with TRBD2. The DNA of the CDR3 is TGTGCCAGCAGCCTAGGCGGGAGAGGCCAAGAGACCCAGTACTTC. This codes for CASSLGGRGQETQYF.